The rows below give T cell receptor beta chains drawn from one sample of a study of T cell responses to AZD1222 COVID-19 vaccine. Profiled with immunoSEQ multiplex PCR; TCRdb holds only in-frame clones, not every one. The data contain about 120,000 clones, approximately 83% of them singletons. The material was peripheral blood, obtained on day 0 of AZD1222 vaccination. These receptors were obtained from an adult in good health. The CDR3 runs from the conserved cysteine through the conserved F or W.

j_call | v_call | cdr3_aa
TRBJ1-1 | TRBV5-4 | CASSSDYRVGTEAFF
TRBJ1-6 | TRBV28 | CASSGQEYNSPLHF
TRBJ1-2 | TRBV12-3/TRBV12-4 | CASTPRGYTF
TRBJ2-7 | TRBV30 | CAWSPMGAGYEQYF
TRBJ1-5 | TRBV7-8 | CASSLAPRGPHQPQHF
TRBJ1-2 | TRBV6-5 | CASLFQDSTGGYTF
TRBJ2-5 | TRBV5-1 | CASSQENSGRETQYF
TRBJ1-1 | TRBV6-5 | CASSYSHTGSFRW
TRBJ1-1 | TRBV19 | CASSPKPQGNTEAFF
TRBJ1-1 | TRBV7-2 | CASSARENTEAFF
TRBJ1-2 | TRBV7-8 | CASSSWTGSNYGYTF
TRBJ2-7 | TRBV6-5 | CASTTGTSGSSEQYF
TRBJ2-3 | TRBV5-1 | CASSLIAGGTDTQYF
TRBJ2-7 | TRBV11-1 | CASSSTVVYEQYF
TRBJ2-2 | TRBV2 | CASSKGQGANTGELFF
TRBJ1-5 | TRBV3-1/TRBV3-2 | CASSQDFQPQHF
TRBJ2-2 | TRBV29-1 | CSVLWHANTGELFF
TRBJ2-2 | TRBV9 | CASSVDMSGRATGELFF
TRBJ1-2 | TRBV5-4 | CASSPQTGPDYGYTF
TRBJ1-1 | TRBV18 | CASSRAAAGPNTEAFF
TRBJ1-5 | TRBV19 | CATSNGVTLSNQPQHF
TRBJ2-2 | TRBV27 | CASSLTRSRTGELFF
TRBJ1-1 | TRBV7-3 | CASSRDRWSTEAFF
TRBJ1-2 | TRBV4-1 | CASSQEAGTAYGYTF
TRBJ1-1 | TRBV5-1 | CASSLGRVMAAEAFF
TRBJ2-7 | TRBV5-1 | CASSLGSGAHEQYF
TRBJ2-6 | TRBV19 | CASSPLISSGANVLTF